A single sample gave rise to the 19 T cell receptor beta chains below, sequenced in a study of T cell changes during pregnancy in multiple sclerosis. The protocol was immunoSEQ multiplex PCR, while the TCRdb copy is restricted to in-frame clones and leaves out a portion. The sample has about 60,000 clones; about 92% are singletons. Sequencing used peripheral blood, obtained in the first trimester of pregnancy. The receptors derive from a female donor with multiple sclerosis, enrolled in a pregnancy study.

The chain recombines TRBV7-9 with TRBJ2-5, with 10 bases aligning to TRBD2. The germline gives CDR1 SEHNR, CDR2 FQNEAQ (reference sequence). The CDR3 consists of 13 residues. Losses at the gene ends were 6 bases for V and 2 bases for J; bases not matched to a gene: 0. DNA of the CDR3: TGTGCCAGCAGGACTAGCGGGCAAGAGACCCAGTACTTC. It is translated as CASRTSGQETQYF.

The V and J genes are TRBV13 and TRBJ2-1; 7 bases fit TRBD2. The junction had 7 bases not matched to a gene; V was cut back by 1 base and J by 10 bases. This CDR3 is built from 14 residues. Per the germline V gene, CDR1 is PRHDT and CDR2 is FYEKMQ (reference sequence). The CDR3 region is CASSLAGGSGEQFF. Written as DNA, the CDR3 is TGTGCCAGCAGCTTAGCGGGGGGATCGGGCGAGCAGTTCTTC.

The chain is built from TRBV25-1 and TRBJ1-2, with D unresolved. The V end lost 10 bases, the J end lost 4 bases, and 10 bases lay between the germline ends. CDR1 is MGHDK and CDR2 is SYGVNS in the germline V gene. CDR3 length: 11 residues. The CDR3 sequence is CATSTIYGYTF. The CDR3 DNA follows: TGTGCCACCTCCACAATCTATGGCTACACCTTC.

The rearrangement joins TRBV6-5 to TRBJ1-5, with D possibly being TRBD1 (5 bases). The CDR3 consists of 14 residues. V was pared by 6 bases and J by 3 bases, with 12 bases between. Germline-derived CDR1 and CDR2 are MNHEY and SVGAGI. The CDR3 nucleotides are TGTGCCAGCAGCCCCCGACAGCACAATCAGCCCCAGCATTTT. This encodes CASSPRQHNQPQHF.

The chain recombines TRBV11-2 with TRBJ1-6; D not certain. Germline V gene sequence: CDR1 SGHAT, CDR2 FQNNGV. The V end lost 4 bases, the J end lost 7 bases, and 14 bases lay between the germline ends. This CDR3 is built from 15 residues. CDR3 coding DNA: TGTGCCAGCAGCTCCTACGGGGTACGGAATTCACCCCTCCACTTT. Its translation: CASSSYGVRNSPLHF. Complete variable domain (other parts from reference TRBV11-2 and TRBJ1-6): EAGVAQSPRYKIIEKRQSVAFWCNPISGHATLYWYQQILGQGPKLLIQFQNNGVVDDSQLPKDRFSAERLKGVDSTLKIQPAKLEDSAVYLCASSSYGVRNSPLHFGNGTRLTVT.

The chain is built from TRBV18 and TRBJ2-2; 9 bases align to TRBD2. This CDR3 has 16 amino acids. The germline CDR1 and CDR2 sequences are KGHSH and LQKENI. V dropped 5 bases and J dropped 0; count of bases not matched to a gene: 4. CDR3 loop: CASSYSGGPNTGELFF. DNA for the CDR3: TGTGCCAGCTCATATAGCGGGGGCCCGAACACCGGGGAGCTGTTTTTT.

The chain employs TRBV7-6 and TRBJ2-3; 8 bases align to TRBD2. Germline lookup yields CDR1 SGHVS and CDR2 FNYEAQ. CDR3 length: 19 residues. V lost 2 bases and J lost 2; bases outside the gene matches: 15. In DNA form, the CDR3 reads TGTGCCAGCAGCTTAACCCCTCCGGGCGGGGGGCGGGACACAGATACGCAGTATTTT. It codes for CASSLTPPGGGRDTDTQYF. Based on the CDR3 plus reference TRBV7-6 and TRBJ2-3, the full variable domain is GAGVSQSPRYKVTKRGQDVALRCDPISGHVSLYWYRQALGQGPEFLTYFNYEAQQDKSGLPNDRFSAERPEGSISTLTIQRTEQRDSAMYRCASSLTPPGGGRDTDTQYFGPGTRLTVL.

This clone was observed a few times. J is TRBJ1-1 and V is TRBV20-1; D is perhaps TRBD1 (6 bases). Germline loops: CDR1 DFQATT, CDR2 SNEGSKA (reference sequence). This CDR3 region has 11 residues. Trimming pared 3 bases from V and 4 bases from J, leaving 6 bases between. Written as DNA, the CDR3 is TGCAGTGCTAGCAGGGGCACTGAAGCTTTCTTT. Translated, it gives CSASRGTEAFF.

This clone was detected once. The chain joins TRBV6-5 to TRBJ1-1, with D uncertain. Per germline, CDR1 MNHEY and CDR2 SVGAGI. The CDR3 length is 12 residues. Trimming stripped 6 bases from V and 5 bases from J, with 10 bases between. CDR3 residues: CASSDWVTEAFF. The CDR3, as DNA: TGTGCCAGCAGCGACTGGGTGACTGAAGCTTTCTTT.

The chain recombines TRBV10-1 with TRBJ2-2, with D unresolved. Germline-derived CDR1 and CDR2 are WNHNN and SYGVQD (reference sequence). The V and J ends lost 2 bases and 7 bases respectively, with 8 bases between them. The CDR3 totals 13 residues. This CDR3 reads CASSEPIRGELFF. DNA of the CDR3: TGCGCCAGCAGTGAGCCTATTCGCGGGGAGCTGTTTTTT.

The chain combines TRBV19 with TRBJ1-5; TRBD1 is a possible D gene (6 bases). CDR1 and CDR2 (germline): LNHDA, SQIVND (reference sequence). The CDR3 has 16 residues. Trimming pared 1 base from V and 7 bases from J, leaving 17 bases between. CDR3 sequence: CASSIGGAGAWQPQHF. CDR3 nucleotides: TGTGCCAGTAGTATAGGAGGGGCGGGGGCTTGGCAGCCCCAGCATTTT.

Remarks on this clone: This CDR3 is also generated by other DNA sequences in the sample. The J gene is TRBJ2-2, the V gene TRBV30; D gene unclear. Germline V gives CDR1 GTSNPN, CDR2 SVGIG (reference sequence). The V gene lost 1 base and the J gene lost 7 bases, with 4 bases spanning the gap. The length of the CDR3 is 11 residues. CDR3 coding DNA: TGTGCCTGGAGTGGCGGCGGGGAGCTGTTTTTT. Its translation is CAWSGGGELFF. The full variable domain, with the rest looked up from reference TRBV30 and TRBJ2-2, is SQTIHQWPATLVQPVGSPLSLECTVEGTSNPNLYWYRQAAGRGLQLLFYSVGIGQISSEVPQNLSASRPQDRQFILSSKKLLLSDSGFYLCAWSGGGELFFGEGSRLTVL.

This chain connects TRBV4-3 to TRBJ2-3, with TRBD2 matching 11 bases. Per the germline V gene, CDR1 is LGHNA and CDR2 is YSLEER. The CDR3 runs to 17 residues. The J segment lost 0 bases and the V segment lost 0 bases, leaving 2 bases of the junction unmatched. DNA of the CDR3: TGCGCCAGCAGCCAAGACAGACTAGCGGGAAGCACAGATACGCAGTATTTT. It translates to CASSQDRLAGSTDTQYF.

The chain carries TRBV6-1 and TRBJ2-1; the D gene is possibly TRBD2 (5 bases). Trimming removed 9 bases from V and 1 base from J, with 16 bases in between. Germline assignment: CDR1 MNHNS and CDR2 SASEGT. CDR3 length: 15 amino acids. This CDR3 reads CASTFVGSSYNEQFF. CDR3 nucleotide sequence: TGTGCCAGTACCTTCGTGGGGAGTTCCTACAATGAGCAGTTCTTC.

The DNA for the CDR3 is TGTGCCAGCAGTCCCGGGACAGGGAACGGTGGGAATATAAGACGGGGCTACACCTTC. Protein: CASSPGTGNGGNIRRGYTF. V is TRBV2 and J is TRBJ1-2; 9 nucleotides line up with TRBD1. CDR3 length equals 19 residues. The trim removed 5 bases at V and 8 bases at J, leaving 24 bases unmatched. The germline V gene encodes CDR1 SNHLY and CDR2 FYNNEI.

The chain carries TRBV11-2 and TRBJ2-7; no definite D call. Germline V gene lookup returns CDR1 SGHAT and CDR2 FQNNGV. CDR3 size: 12 residues. The V end was cut by 0 bases, the J end by 3 bases, with 3 bases between. CDR3 DNA: TGTGCCAGCAGCTTAGACCTCTACGAGCAGTACTTC. The encoded protein is CASSLDLYEQYF.

This clone appeared once. The chain uses TRBV5-1 and TRBJ2-2; 8 bases map to TRBD1. J gave up 3 bases and V 2 bases, and 6 bases lay outside the gene matches. Germline CDR1 reads SGHRS; CDR2 reads YFSETQ. CDR3 length equals 16 residues. This chain's CDR3 is CASSFGQGRHTGELFF. The CDR3 bases are TGCGCCAGCAGCTTCGGACAGGGTAGGCACACCGGGGAGCTGTTTTTT.

The J gene is TRBJ2-3, the V gene TRBV7-2; 7 positions match TRBD2. The CDR3 is 15 amino acids. Germline assignment: CDR1 SGHTA and CDR2 FQGNSA. V dropped 3 bases and J dropped 4; count of bases not matched to a gene: 7. CDR3 in DNA: TGTGCCAGCAGCTTCCGAGCGGGGATAGCAGATACGCAGTATTTT. Translating gives CASSFRAGIADTQYF.

This rearrangement joins TRBV7-9 to TRBJ1-2, with 12 bases matching TRBD1. J gave up 6 bases and V 0 bases, and 5 bases lay outside the gene matches. The CDR3 length is 16 residues. Germline V gene sequence: CDR1 SEHNR, CDR2 FQNEAQ (reference sequence). The CDR3 spells CASSLARDRGRDGYTF. The DNA of the CDR3 is TGTGCCAGCAGCTTAGCGCGGGACAGGGGGCGCGATGGCTACACCTTC.